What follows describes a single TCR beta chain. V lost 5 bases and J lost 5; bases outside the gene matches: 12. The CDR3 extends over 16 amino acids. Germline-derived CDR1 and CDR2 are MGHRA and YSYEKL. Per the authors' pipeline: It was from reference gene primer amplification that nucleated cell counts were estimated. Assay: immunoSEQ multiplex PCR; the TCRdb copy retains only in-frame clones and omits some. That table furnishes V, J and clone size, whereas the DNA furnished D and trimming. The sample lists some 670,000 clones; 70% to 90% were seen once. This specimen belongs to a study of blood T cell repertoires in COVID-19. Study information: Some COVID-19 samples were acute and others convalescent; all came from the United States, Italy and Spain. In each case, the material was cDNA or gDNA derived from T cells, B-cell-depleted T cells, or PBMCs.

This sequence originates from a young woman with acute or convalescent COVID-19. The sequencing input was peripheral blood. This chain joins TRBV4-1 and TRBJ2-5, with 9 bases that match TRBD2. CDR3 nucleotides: TGCGCCAGCAGCGGAGATAGCGGGGGATACCCCGAGACCCAGTACTTC. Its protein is CASSGDSGGYPETQYF.